The 5 T cell receptor beta chains below all came from one sample that was sequenced in a study of shared clonotypes between healthy human individuals. Produced via immunoSEQ multiplex PCR; TCRdb's table is partial and in-frame only. This table has approximately 340,000 clones, under 80% appearing once. The sequencing input was memory CD4+ T cells sorted from blood. Subset here: CD45RA-negative fraction. Receptors originate from a man younger than 40 in good health.

V gene TRBV18 combines with J gene TRBJ1-1, with D unclear. The V end lost 3 bases, the J end lost 2 bases, and 13 bases lay between the germline ends. Germline V gene data show CDR1 as KGHSH and CDR2 as LQKENI. The CDR3 extends over 15 amino acids. CDR3 amino acids: CASSPPGRANTEAFF. The CDR3 nucleotides are TGTGCCAGCTCACCCCCGGGTCGGGCAAACACTGAAGCTTTCTTT.

The CDR3 coding sequence is TGTGCCAGTAGTCACGGGTGGGCTAGCGGGAGCCCCGGGGCCAACGTCCTGACTTTC. Protein sequence: CASSHGWASGSPGANVLTF. J is TRBJ2-6 and V is TRBV19, with 10 positions matching TRBD2. The CDR3 loop spans 19 amino acids. Germline values: CDR1 LNHDA, CDR2 SQIVND (reference sequence). Trimming at V came to 5 bases and at J to 4 bases, leaving 14 bases not matched to a gene.

A note on this clone: The same CDR3 is also encoded by other DNA sequences in this sample. The chain links TRBV7-9 to TRBJ2-7; TRBD2 aligns across 10 bases. The CDR3 runs 14 residues. The junction had 2 bases not matched to a gene; V was cut back by 1 base and J by 5 bases. In germline, CDR1 is SEHNR, CDR2 FQNEAQ (reference sequence). CDR3: CASSLVAGGDEQYF. CDR3 DNA sequence: TGTGCCAGCAGCTTAGTAGCGGGAGGCGACGAGCAGTACTTC.

The chain uses TRBV5-1 and TRBJ2-1; D is undetermined. Germline CDR1 and CDR2: SGHRS and YFSETQ. V was trimmed by 2 bases and J by 0 bases, leaving 9 bases between them. The CDR3 totals 15 residues. The CDR3 DNA is TGCGCCAGCAGCTTTGACGGTAGCTCCTACAATGAGCAGTTCTTC. Translated: CASSFDGSSYNEQFF. The variable domain in full, with the rest retrieved from reference TRBV5-1 and TRBJ2-1, is KAGVTQTPRYLIKTRGQQVTLSCSPISGHRSVSWYQQTPGQGLQFLFEYFSETQRNKGNFPGRFSGRQFSNSRSEMNVSTLELGDSALYLCASSFDGSSYNEQFFGPGTRLTVL.

The chain carries TRBV19 and TRBJ2-5, with D possibly TRBD2 on 7 matching bases. Germline CDR1 and CDR2: LNHDA and SQIVND (reference sequence). The CDR3 contains 14 residues. V lost 3 bases and J lost 5, with 13 bases in between. CDR3: CASSIGGLKETQYF. The CDR3, as DNA: TGTGCCAGTAGTATCGGGGGGCTGAAGGAGACCCAGTACTTC.